Listed here are 23 T cell receptor beta chains from one sample, sequenced in a study of CD8 T cells in ankylosing spondylitis. TCRdb redid the calling of the 5' RACE reads with MiXCR, one entry per CDR3 protein. The sample contains 250,000 to 350,000 distinct CDR3 sequences, 20% of which appear only once. Sequenced input: blood, either unsorted or a sorted T cell fraction (not recorded which). Receptor source: a male donor with ankylosing spondylitis or in good health (not recorded which).

The gene calls are TRBV5-1 and TRBJ2-1; D perhaps matches TRBD1 (5 bases). This CDR3 has 16 residues. Germline V gives CDR1 SGHRS, CDR2 YFSETQ. Trimming left V 0 bases short and J 8 bases short, with 18 bases between. The CDR3 loop is CASSLGPGIIVHEQFF. The CDR3 coding sequence is TGCGCCAGCAGCTTGGGTCCAGGGATTATAGTTCATGAGCAGTTCTTC.

This clonotype has a handful of counts. The CDR3 is CAIREGLAQTYEQYV. CDR3 DNA sequence: TGTGCCATCAGGGAGGGACTAGCGCAGACCTACGAGCAGTACGTC. The V and J genes are TRBV10-3 and TRBJ2-7; TRBD2 agrees at 10 bases. The CDR3 is 15 amino acids. Looked up from germline, CDR1 is ENHRY and CDR2 is SYGVKD. Unmatched junction bases numbered 7, after V lost 6 bases and J lost 2 bases.

V usage is TRBV12-3 or TRBV12-4 and J usage is TRBJ1-1; 9 bases match TRBD1. After removal of 6 bases from V and 3 bases from J, the junction contained 5 bases not matched to a gene. CDR3 length: 14 residues. The CDR3 is CASRIRTGDTEAFF. CDR3 coding DNA: TGTGCCAGCAGAATACGGACAGGGGACACTGAAGCTTTCTTT.

This clonotype appeared a few times. The chain is built from TRBV5-1 and TRBJ1-1; possibly TRBD1 for D (5 bases). CDR1 SGHRS and CDR2 YFSETQ come from the germline V gene. V lost 5 bases to trimming and J lost 4 bases, with 12 bases between them. The CDR3 loop spans 13 amino acids. The DNA of the CDR3 is TGCGCCAGCAGGTCAGGGTACAGCACTGAAGCTTTCTTT. Its translation is CASRSGYSTEAFF.

This clonotype has more than one count but fewer than ten. J is TRBJ2-2 and V is TRBV12-3 or TRBV12-4; 10 bases align to TRBD1. With 4 bases clipped from V and 5 bases from J, the junction kept 13 bases outside the gene matches. The CDR3 length is 18 residues. DNA for the CDR3: TGTGCCAGCAGTTCCCCCCCGGGGACAGGGGTTTTAACCGGGGAGCTGTTTTTT. Translation gives CASSSPPGTGVLTGELFF.

This clonotype was counted only a few times. The chain joins TRBV28 to TRBJ2-1; 8 bases line up with TRBD1. J was trimmed by 2 bases and V by 6 bases; bases with no gene match: 0. The CDR3 runs 13 residues. Germline V gene lookup returns CDR1 MDHEN and CDR2 SYDVKM. The CDR3: CASRTGAYNEQFF. The CDR3 region has the DNA TGTGCCAGCAGGACAGGGGCCTACAATGAGCAGTTCTTC.

This clonotype was seen only a few times. The chain has TRBV9 and TRBJ1-1; no reliable D call. Trimming cost V 5 bases and J 0 bases, with 14 bases left between them. The germline V gene encodes CDR1 SGDLS and CDR2 YYNGEE. CDR3 length: 15 amino acids. This CDR3 reads CASSDTGGVNTEAFF. In DNA, the CDR3 is TGTGCCAGCAGTGACACGGGTGGGGTGAACACTGAAGCTTTCTTT.

CDR3 loop: CASSRLAGGGYEQFF. In DNA, the CDR3 is TGTGCCAGCAGCAGACTAGCGGGAGGGGGCTATGAGCAGTTCTTC. The chain couples TRBV7-9 to TRBJ2-1, with 14 nucleotides matching TRBD2. The CDR3 sequence is 15 residues long. V shed 5 bases and J 8 bases; nucleotides not matched to a gene: 5. Germline assignment: CDR1 SEHNR and CDR2 FQNEAQ (reference sequence).

The table lists this clonotype with a few counts. This CDR3 reads CSGGQGTGELFF. In nucleotides, the CDR3 is TGCAGCGGCGGACAGGGCACCGGGGAGCTGTTTTTT. V usage is TRBV29-1 and J usage is TRBJ2-2; 8 nucleotides match TRBD1. The CDR3 sequence is 12 residues long. V trimming: 7 bases; J trimming: 4 bases; junction bases outside the gene matches: 2. From germline, CDR1 is SQVTM and CDR2 ANQGSEA.

The chain has TRBV7-8 and TRBJ2-5; maybe TRBD2 (6 bases). Germline assignment: CDR1 SGHVS and CDR2 FQNEAQ. This CDR3 spans 14 amino acids. The V end was cut by 2 bases, the J end by 1 base, with 8 bases between. Here the CDR3 reads CASSLRRVQETQYF. The CDR3, as DNA: TGTGCCAGCAGCTTAAGGAGGGTCCAAGAGACCCAGTACTTC. Using reference TRBV7-8 and TRBJ2-5 for the parts outside the CDR3, the full variable domain is GAGVSQSPRYKVAKRGQDVALRCDPISGHVSLFWYQQALGQGPEFLTYFQNEAQLDKSGLPSDRFFAERPEGSVSTLKIQRTQQEDSAVYLCASSLRRVQETQYFGPGTRLLVL.

J is TRBJ1-1 and V is TRBV7-8; no reliable D call. The CDR3 contains 14 residues. V shed 4 bases and J shed 6 bases, with 15 bases lying between them. Germline V gives CDR1 SGHVS, CDR2 FQNEAQ. CDR3 loop: CASSSEGGEAEAFF. The CDR3 nucleotides are TGTGCCAGCAGCTCCGAGGGCGGGGAAGCTGAAGCTTTCTTT.

This clonotype occurred a few times. The chain carries TRBV5-1 and TRBJ2-1; D gene ambiguous. The germline V gene has CDR1 SGHRS and CDR2 YFSETQ. The CDR3 length is 15 residues. V shed 0 bases and J shed 0 bases, with 7 bases lying between them. CDR3 in amino acids: CASSLVQSSYNEQFF. The DNA for the CDR3 is TGCGCCAGCAGCTTGGTCCAGAGCTCCTACAATGAGCAGTTCTTC.

Many counts were recorded for this clonotype. V usage is TRBV10-2 and J usage is TRBJ2-5; no reliable D call. The V gene lost 4 bases and the J gene lost 4 bases, with 7 bases spanning the gap. The CDR3 runs 12 residues. CDR1 is WSHSY and CDR2 is SAAADI in the germline V gene. Written as DNA, the CDR3 is TGCGCCAGCAGTGGGGTTGGAGAGACCCAGTACTTC. Residues: CASSGVGETQYF.

This rearrangement joins TRBV29-1 to TRBJ2-7; 7 positions agree with TRBD1. The junction had 7 bases not matched to a gene; V was cut back by 7 bases and J by 4 bases. Germline loops: CDR1 SQVTM, CDR2 ANQGSEA. The CDR3 is made up of 12 amino acids. CDR3 in DNA: TGCAGCGCTGGAAAGGGGGCTTACGAGCAGTACGTC. Encoded protein: CSAGKGAYEQYV.

V and J are TRBV29-1 and TRBJ2-3; perhaps TRBD2 as D (6 bases). Germline values: CDR1 SQVTM, CDR2 ANQGSEA. This CDR3 is 16 amino acids long. Trimming stripped 7 bases from V and 3 bases from J, with 23 bases between. This CDR3 is CSAEGMAGIWTDTQYF. In DNA, the CDR3 is TGCAGCGCGGAGGGTATGGCGGGGATCTGGACAGATACGCAGTATTTT.

This chain uses TRBV7-9 with TRBJ1-2; 8 positions match TRBD1. Germline V gives CDR1 SEHNR, CDR2 FQNEAQ (reference sequence). V lost 1 base and J lost 5; bases outside the gene matches: 6. This CDR3 spans 15 amino acids. This CDR3 is CASSLVPDRGYGYTF. DNA of the CDR3: TGTGCCAGCAGCTTAGTTCCCGACAGGGGATATGGCTACACCTTC.

This clonotype turned up a few times. The chain has TRBV29-1 and TRBJ2-3; D is perhaps TRBD2 (6 bases). The V end was cut by 4 bases, the J end by 2 bases, with 7 bases between. The CDR3 is made up of 12 amino acids. In germline, CDR1 is SQVTM, CDR2 ANQGSEA. DNA of the CDR3: TGCAGCGTTGGCGGGGTCACAGATACGCAGTATTTT. Its translation: CSVGGVTDTQYF.

This chain links TRBV12-3 or TRBV12-4 with TRBJ2-1; TRBD2 matches 8 bases. The CDR3 runs to 15 residues. V shed 5 bases, J shed 5 bases, and the junction held 8 bases outside the gene matches. Written as DNA, the CDR3 is TGTGCCAGCAGTGCAACTAGCGGTTTCAACAATGAGCAGTTCTTC. This gives the protein CASSATSGFNNEQFF.

In this sample, this clonotype turned up a few times. V gene TRBV11-2 combines with J gene TRBJ2-4; 10 bases match TRBD2. CDR1 is SGHAT, CDR2 FQNNGV, per germline. V was pared by 1 base and J by 1 base, with 7 bases of the junction left unmatched. The CDR3 has 18 residues. Here the CDR3 DNA reads TGTGCCAGCAGCTTAGTGATTAGCGGGAGGATTGCCAAAAACATTCAGTACTTC. The encoded protein is CASSLVISGRIAKNIQYF.

This clonotype was observed a few times. The chain carries TRBV28 and TRBJ2-7, with 8 nucleotides matching TRBD1. Looked up from germline, CDR1 is MDHEN and CDR2 is SYDVKM. CDR3 length equals 15 residues. V lost 2 bases, J lost 1 base, and 4 bases stayed unmatched. CDR3 region: CASSLGRGLSYEQYV. CDR3 nucleotides: TGTGCCAGCAGTTTAGGCAGGGGGCTTTCCTACGAGCAGTACGTC.

This clonotype was recorded many times. The rearrangement links TRBV7-3 to TRBJ2-3; D is ambiguous. CDR1 is SGHTA and CDR2 is FQGTGA in the germline V gene. V was pared by 0 bases and J by 0 bases, with 4 bases between. The CDR3 spans 14 residues. In DNA form, the CDR3 reads TGTGCCAGCAGCTTAACGGAGAGCACAGATACGCAGTATTTT. Translation: CASSLTESTDTQYF.

This clonotype occurred a few times. The chain is built from TRBV10-3 and TRBJ2-5, with TRBD2 as a possible D gene (5 bases). The germline V and J ends were trimmed by 2 bases and 5 bases, with 9 bases remaining between them. Germline V gene data show CDR1 as ENHRY and CDR2 as SYGVKD. This CDR3 spans 13 amino acids. CDR3 in DNA: TGTGCCATCAGTGAGGCCGGGATGGAGACCCAGTACTTC. Translating it yields CAISEAGMETQYF.

Remarks on this clonotype: A single base separates this from a much larger clone, so it may be a read error. This chain connects TRBV5-1 to TRBJ2-2, with D uncertain. The CDR3 length is 13 residues. Germline CDR1 and CDR2: SGHRS and YFSETQ. In DNA, the CDR3 is TGCGTCAGCAGCTTAAGCCTCCCCGGGGAGCTGTTTTTT. Translation: CVSSLSLPGELFF.